Listed below are T cell receptor beta chains from one sample, sequenced in a study of blood T cells in healthy people across ages. TCRdb analysed the 5' RACE reads with MiXCR anew, one entry per CDR3 protein. The data show some 800,000 distinct CDR3 sequences, around 25% seen once. These data also featured in a second study, about T cells of mothers and their children.

The sample comprised blood. Receptors were obtained from a boy aged 5-17 years in good health. Both conserved end residues are part of each CDR3. D genes are given only for firm matches. Clone size is shown for a subset of rows, as once, few, many or a class of expanded clone.

TRBV14	TRBJ1-1	TRBD1	NA	CASSPPKWDRGVEGAMNTEAFF	TGTGCCAGCAGCCCGCCAAAATGGGACAGGGGAGTTGAGGGCGCGATGAACACTGAAGCTTTCTTT
TRBV7-2	TRBJ2-4	NA	few	CASSLAQKNIQYF	TGTGCCAGCAGCTTAGCACAGAAAAACATTCAGTACTTC
TRBV27	TRBJ2-7	NA	NA	CASSLSAELTEQYF	TGTGCCAGCAGTTTATCGGCAGAATTGACCGAGCAGTACTTC
TRBV7-2	TRBJ2-1	NA	NA	CASSGGAGNEQFF	TGTGCCAGCAGCGGGGGGGCGGGCAATGAGCAGTTCTTC
TRBV6-2/TRBV6-3	TRBJ2-5	TRBD1	NA	CASSRTRDSRVQETQYF	TGTGCCAGCAGCCGAACCCGGGACAGCAGAGTCCAAGAGACCCAGTACTTC
TRBV6-6	TRBJ1-2	NA	few	CASSPTDGQPNYGYTF	TGTGCCAGCAGCCCCACGGACGGACAACCTAACTATGGCTACACCTTC
TRBV19	TRBJ1-4	NA	NA	CASIRGYGEKLFF	TGTGCCAGTATCAGGGGATATGGTGAAAAACTGTTTTTT
TRBV6-2/TRBV6-3	TRBJ1-2	NA	NA	CASNYDGGLNYGYTF	TGTGCCAGCAATTACGACGGGGGGCTTAACTATGGCTACACCTTC
TRBV29-1	TRBJ2-1	NA	NA	CSVDGASDDSYNEQFF	TGCAGCGTTGACGGGGCTAGCGACGACTCCTACAATGAGCAGTTCTTC
TRBV29-1	TRBJ1-1	TRBD1	NA	CSSWTGNTEAFF	TGCAGCTCTTGGACAGGGAACACTGAAGCTTTCTTT
TRBV4-3	TRBJ1-3	NA	NA	CASSQDWGFEGNTIYF	TGCGCCAGCAGCCAAGATTGGGGATTCGAGGGAAACACCATATATTTT
TRBV5-5	TRBJ1-2	NA	NA	CASSLGAGQGYGYTF	TGTGCCAGCAGCTTGGGGGCAGGGCAGGGCTATGGCTACACCTTC
TRBV7-3	TRBJ1-1	TRBD1	NA	CASSLTGQGYTEAFF	TGTGCCAGCAGCTTAACAGGACAGGGGTACACTGAAGCTTTCTTT
TRBV2	TRBJ2-3	TRBD1	few	CASSSGQGVDTQYF	TGTGCCAGCAGTTCGGGACAGGGGGTAGATACGCAGTATTTT
TRBV11-2	TRBJ2-3	NA	NA	CASSLGDQRTDTQYF	TGTGCCAGCAGCTTAGGGGACCAGCGCACAGATACGCAGTATTTT
TRBV4-2	TRBJ2-7	NA	few	CASSQELGLASYEQYF	TGTGCCAGCAGCCAAGAACTGGGACTCGCCTCCTACGAGCAGTACTTC
TRBV5-4	TRBJ2-1	TRBD2	NA	CASSLARFGLARSYNEQFF	TGTGCCAGCAGCTTGGCCCGCTTCGGACTAGCGCGTTCCTACAATGAGCAGTTCTTC
TRBV19	TRBJ2-7	TRBD2	NA	CASSISGGGPYEQYF	TGTGCCAGTAGTATATCTGGCGGGGGACCCTACGAGCAGTACTTC
TRBV10-3	TRBJ2-1	TRBD2	NA	CAISEPGLGGGASYEQFF	TGTGCCATCAGTGAGCCAGGGCTGGGCGGGGGGGCCAGTTATGAGCAGTTCTTC
TRBV4-2	TRBJ2-1	NA	NA	CASSQDGGGVGLNEQFF	TGTGCCAGCAGCCAAGATGGCGGGGGCGTCGGTTTGAATGAGCAGTTCTTC
TRBV13	TRBJ1-2	TRBD1	NA	CASSLGRTGNNYGYTF	TGTGCCAGCAGCTTAGGCCGGACAGGGAATAACTATGGCTACACCTTC
TRBV5-5	TRBJ2-2	NA	NA	CASRPPDGANTGELFF	TGTGCCAGCAGACCTCCGGACGGCGCGAACACCGGGGAGCTGTTTTTT
TRBV19	TRBJ2-1	TRBD2	NA	CASKLAAVDEQFF	TGTGCCAGTAAACTAGCGGCTGTCGATGAGCAGTTCTTC
TRBV28	TRBJ1-2	NA	few	CASSLKGSYHGYTF	TGTGCCAGCAGTTTAAAAGGATCCTATCATGGCTACACCTTC
TRBV6-1	TRBJ2-7	NA	few	CASSDRHF	TGTGCCAGCAGTGACCGTCACTTC
TRBV12-3/TRBV12-4	TRBJ1-1	TRBD1	many	CASGTAMRNTEAFF	TGTGCCAGCGGGACAGCTATGCGGAACACTGAAGCTTTCTTT
TRBV28	TRBJ2-1	NA	NA	CASSFFRRHNEQFF	TGTGCCAGCAGTTTTTTTCGGCGTCACAATGAGCAGTTCTTC
TRBV9	TRBJ1-1	NA	NA	CASSDLGGTEAFF	TGTGCCAGCAGCGATTTGGGTGGAACTGAAGCTTTCTTT
TRBV6-6	TRBJ2-3	NA	few	CASSLFGNTDTQYF	TGTGCCAGCAGTTTATTCGGGAACACAGATACGCAGTATTTT
TRBV7-3	TRBJ2-3	NA	NA	CASSDVLAATRDTDTQYF	TGTGCCAGCAGCGACGTATTAGCGGCAACGAGGGACACAGATACGCAGTATTTT
TRBV29-1	TRBJ2-1	TRBD1	few	CSVSSIGTGGSNEQFF	TGCAGCGTCTCCTCGATAGGGACAGGGGGCTCCAATGAGCAGTTCTTC
TRBV2	TRBJ2-1	NA	NA	CASKLAYNEQFF	TGTGCCAGCAAGCTAGCCTACAATGAGCAGTTCTTC
TRBV6-5	TRBJ2-7	NA	few	CASSTQLSYEQYF	TGTGCCAGCAGTACCCAGCTTTCCTACGAGCAGTACTTC
TRBV6-5	TRBJ2-7	NA	NA	CASSGPGTRLYEQYF	TGTGCCAGCAGTGGACCCGGGACACGGTTATACGAGCAGTACTTC
TRBV25-1	TRBJ2-1	TRBD2	NA	CASSPAGGNYNEQFF	TGTGCCAGCAGTCCAGCGGGAGGTAACTACAATGAGCAGTTCTTC
TRBV2	TRBJ2-7	NA	NA	CASSEPGEAFYEQYF	TGTGCCAGCAGCGAGCCGGGAGAGGCGTTCTACGAGCAGTACTTC
TRBV2	TRBJ2-5	NA	NA	CASRQDTLETQYF	TGTGCCAGCAGACAAGACACACTGGAGACCCAGTACTTC
TRBV7-2	TRBJ2-5	NA	many	CASSSVWETQYF	TGTGCCAGCAGCTCCGTTTGGGAGACCCAGTACTTC
TRBV4-3	TRBJ1-5	TRBD1	NA	CASSQDLGTVSNQPQHF	TGCGCCAGCAGCCAAGATCTCGGGACAGTTAGCAATCAGCCCCAGCATTTT
TRBV11-1	TRBJ2-7	TRBD1	NA	CASSSPGQVTSGEQCF	TGTGCCAGCAGCTCGCCGGGACAGGTGACCTCGGGCGAGCAGTGCTTC
TRBV7-2	TRBJ2-1	TRBD2	NA	CASSLGGGRAPNEQFF	TGTGCCAGCAGCTTAGGTGGCGGGAGGGCCCCCAATGAGCAGTTCTTC
TRBV3-1	TRBJ2-1	TRBD1	NA	CASSWDRYNEQFF	TGTGCCAGCAGCTGGGACAGATACAATGAGCAGTTCTTC
TRBV12-3/TRBV12-4	TRBJ2-3	TRBD2	NA	CASSEGHTSGVRYF	TGTGCCAGCTCCGAGGGGCATACTAGCGGAGTAAGGTATTTT
TRBV19	TRBJ2-1	NA	few	CASSILALSYNEQFF	TGTGCCAGTAGTATTTTAGCCCTCTCCTACAATGAGCAGTTCTTC
TRBV9	TRBJ1-4	NA	NA	CASSVVPTPEGEKLFF	TGTGCCAGCAGCGTAGTACCGACCCCCGAAGGAGAAAAACTGTTTTTT
TRBV6-7	TRBJ2-2	TRBD2	few	CASSCSSGGAPGEPFF	TGTGCCAGCAGTTGTTCTAGCGGGGGGGCTCCCGGGGAGCCGTTTTTT
TRBV15	TRBJ2-5	TRBD2	NA	CATSRDAGLAGGPEETQYF	TGTGCCACCAGCAGAGATGCCGGACTAGCGGGGGGGCCCGAGGAGACCCAGTACTTC
TRBV7-9	TRBJ1-5	NA	NA	CASSFGQQPQHF	TGTGCCAGCAGCTTCGGGCAGCAGCCCCAGCATTTT
TRBV28	TRBJ2-7	NA	NA	CASSPSGPSEQYF	TGTGCCAGCAGTCCGTCTGGGCCCAGCGAGCAGTACTTC